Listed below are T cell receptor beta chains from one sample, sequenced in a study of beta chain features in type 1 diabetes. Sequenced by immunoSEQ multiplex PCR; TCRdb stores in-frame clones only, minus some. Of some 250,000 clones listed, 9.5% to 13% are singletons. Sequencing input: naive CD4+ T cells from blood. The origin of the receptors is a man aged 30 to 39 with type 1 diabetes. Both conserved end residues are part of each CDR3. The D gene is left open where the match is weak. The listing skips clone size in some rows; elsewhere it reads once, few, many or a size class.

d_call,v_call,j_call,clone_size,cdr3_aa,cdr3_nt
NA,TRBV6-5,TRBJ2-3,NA,CASSTLGRDTQYF,TGTGCCAGCAGTACTCTGGGGCGGGATACGCAGTATTTT
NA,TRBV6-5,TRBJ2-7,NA,CASSLGGLSSYEQYF,TGTGCCAGCAGCCTTGGCGGGCTATCGTCCTACGAGCAGTACTTC
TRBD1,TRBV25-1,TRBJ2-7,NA,CASGQGGSYEQYF,TGTGCCAGTGGACAGGGGGGCTCCTACGAGCAGTACTTC
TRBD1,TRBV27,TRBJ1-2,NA,CASSSPSTGDYGYTF,TGTGCCAGCAGTTCCCCTTCGACAGGGGATTATGGCTACACCTTC
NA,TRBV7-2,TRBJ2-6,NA,CASSPHRDGNVLTF,TGTGCCAGCAGCCCGCACAGGGACGGCAACGTCCTGACTTTC
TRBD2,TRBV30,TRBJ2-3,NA,CAWNRGGTDTQYF,TGTGCCTGGAACCGGGGGGGCACAGATACGCAGTATTTT
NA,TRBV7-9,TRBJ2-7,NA,CASSLEGQGFYEQYF,TGTGCCAGCAGCTTAGAAGGCCAGGGGTTCTACGAGCAGTACTTC
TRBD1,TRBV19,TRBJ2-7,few,CASSSRDRTSYEQYF,TGTGCCAGTAGTTCCCGGGACAGGACATCCTACGAGCAGTACTTC
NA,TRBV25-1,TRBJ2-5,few,CASSEPQGDQETQYF,TGTGCCAGCAGTGAACCACAGGGAGACCAAGAGACCCAGTACTTC
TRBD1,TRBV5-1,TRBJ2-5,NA,CASSWAQGEKTQYF,TGCGCCAGCAGCTGGGCCCAGGGGGAAAAGACCCAGTACTTC
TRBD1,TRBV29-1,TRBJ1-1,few,CSVEELGTAQNTEAFF,TGCAGCGTTGAAGAATTGGGGACAGCTCAGAACACTGAAGCTTTCTTT
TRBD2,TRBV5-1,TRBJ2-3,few,CASSLAPLAGGADTQYF,TGCGCCAGCAGCTTGGCCCCCCTAGCGGGGGGCGCGGATACGCAGTATTTT
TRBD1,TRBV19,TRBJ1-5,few,CASSITGGNQPQHF,TGTGCCAGTAGTATAACAGGGGGCAATCAGCCCCAGCATTTT
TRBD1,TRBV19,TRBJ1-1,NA,CASSIATTGGWTEAFF,TGTGCCAGTAGTATAGCCACGACAGGGGGCTGGACTGAAGCTTTCTTT
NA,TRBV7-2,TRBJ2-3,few,CASSQRRGPTDTQYF,TGTGCCAGCAGCCAGAGGCGGGGGCCTACAGATACGCAGTATTTT
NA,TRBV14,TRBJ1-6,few,CASSQGLSSPLHF,TGTGCCAGCAGCCAGGGCCTGAGCTCACCCCTCCACTTT
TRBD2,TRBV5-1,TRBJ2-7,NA,CASSSGAGGFSYEQYF,TGCGCCAGCAGCTCCGGAGCGGGGGGCTTTTCCTACGAGCAGTACTTC
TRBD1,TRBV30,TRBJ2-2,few,CAWSIPPGQYSGELFF,TGTGCCTGGAGTATTCCGCCGGGACAGTACTCCGGGGAGCTGTTTTTT
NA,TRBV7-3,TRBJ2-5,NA,CASSPGLQETQYF,TGTGCCAGCAGCCCGGGACTGCAAGAGACCCAGTACTTC
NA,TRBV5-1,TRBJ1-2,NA,CASSLEYGLGYTF,TGCGCCAGCAGCTTGGAGTATGGCTTGGGCTACACCTTC
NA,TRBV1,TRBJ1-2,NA,CTSSQEGQEGYTF,TGCACCAGCAGCCAAGAGGGGCAGGAGGGCTACACCTTC
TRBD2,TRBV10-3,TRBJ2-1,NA,CAIMVSGGNEQFF,TGTGCCATCATGGTTAGCGGGGGAAATGAGCAGTTCTTC
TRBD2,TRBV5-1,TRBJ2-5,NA,CASSSGTSGDATQYF,TGCGCCAGCAGCTCCGGGACTAGCGGGGACGCCACCCAGTACTTC
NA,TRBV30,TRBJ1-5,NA,CAWTSRNQPQHF,TGTGCCTGGACCTCTAGGAATCAGCCCCAGCATTTT
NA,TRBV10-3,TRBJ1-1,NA,CAISEREDTEAFF,TGTGCCATCAGTGAGAGGGAGGACACTGAAGCTTTCTTT
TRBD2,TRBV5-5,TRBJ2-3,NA,CASSLKLAIAPTRTDTQYF,TGTGCCAGCAGCTTGAAACTAGCGATCGCCCCAACTCGGACAGATACGCAGTATTTT
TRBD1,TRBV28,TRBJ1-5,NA,CASKQGINQPQHF,TGTGCCAGCAAACAGGGGATCAATCAGCCCCAGCATTTT
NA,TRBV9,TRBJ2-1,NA,CASSVLMGEQFF,TGTGCCAGCAGCGTATTGATGGGCGAGCAGTTCTTC
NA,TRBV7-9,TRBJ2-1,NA,CASSLRNEQFF,TGTGCCAGCAGCTTACGCAATGAGCAGTTCTTC
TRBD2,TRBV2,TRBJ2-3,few,CASVPTSGGAADTQYF,TGTGCCAGCGTCCCGACTAGCGGGGGGGCCGCAGATACGCAGTATTTT
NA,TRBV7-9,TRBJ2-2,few,CASSRTFNTGELFF,TGTGCCAGCAGCCGGACATTCAACACCGGGGAGCTGTTTTTT
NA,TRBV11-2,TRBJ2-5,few,CASSLARETQYF,TGTGCCAGCAGCCTAGCGCGAGAGACCCAGTACTTC
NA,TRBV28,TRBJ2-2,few,CASSNRFPGELFF,TGTGCCAGCAGTAACAGGTTCCCCGGGGAGCTGTTTTTT
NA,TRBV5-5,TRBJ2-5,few,CASRSGVEETQYF,TGTGCCAGCAGATCAGGGGTAGAAGAGACCCAGTACTTC
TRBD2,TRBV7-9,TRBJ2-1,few,CASSRGGYNEQFF,TGTGCCAGCAGCCGGGGAGGGTACAATGAGCAGTTCTTC
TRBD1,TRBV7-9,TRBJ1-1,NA,CASSNQGAVGTEAFF,TGTGCCAGCAGCAATCAGGGGGCTGTTGGCACTGAAGCTTTCTTT
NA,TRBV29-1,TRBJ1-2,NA,CSVEPGDYGYTF,TGCAGCGTTGAGCCAGGGGACTATGGCTACACCTTC
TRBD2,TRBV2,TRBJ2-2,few,CASSKERGGPAGELFF,TGTGCCAGCAGTAAAGAGCGGGGGGGCCCGGCCGGGGAGCTGTTTTTT
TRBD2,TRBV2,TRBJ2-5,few,CASTRREGETQYF,TGTGCCAGCACTCGAAGGGAGGGGGAGACCCAGTACTTC
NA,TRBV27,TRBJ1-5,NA,CATGGNQPQHF,TGTGCCACCGGGGGCAATCAGCCCCAGCATTTT
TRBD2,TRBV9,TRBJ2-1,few,CASSVGAGGDYEQFF,TGTGCCAGCAGCGTAGGGGCGGGGGGAGACTATGAGCAGTTCTTC
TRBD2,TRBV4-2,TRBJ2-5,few,CASSPSGGQETQYF,TGTGCCAGCAGCCCTAGCGGGGGCCAAGAGACCCAGTACTTC
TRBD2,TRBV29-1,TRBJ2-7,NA,CSVEGGGQDEQYF,TGCAGCGTTGAAGGGGGAGGGCAGGACGAGCAGTACTTC
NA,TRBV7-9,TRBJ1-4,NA,CASNRPPEDEKLFF,TGTGCCAGCAACCGGCCCCCTGAGGATGAAAAACTGTTTTTT